This TCR beta chain was retrieved from a study of T cell repertoires in cytomegalovirus infection. This CDR3 comprises 13 residues. Trimming removed 2 bases at V and 6 bases at J, with 10 bases between. The germline V gene has CDR1 MNHEY and CDR2 SVGEGT. As regards this clonotype: Its matching antigen is unknown.

Via MiXCR, TCRdb re-called the reads, giving one row per CDR3 protein. The sample lists about 85,000 distinct CDR3 sequences, about 45% seen once, with 93% in the top ten. The material was CD8+ T cells from cultured PBMCs, obtained from culture after CMV antigen stimulation. The V call is TRBV6-2 or TRBV6-3, the J call TRBJ1-1; no clear D gene. This clonotype was sampled from a human donor in good health (CMV status not recorded). Some clones in this sample may be carry-over from other donors' samples. In DNA, the CDR3 is TGTGCCAGCAGTTACCCCCCCCCCCCTGAAGCTTTCTTT. It encodes CASSYPPPPEAFF.